This TCR beta chain was found in a study of beta chain features in type 1 diabetes. Findings of the study overall: The VDJ junctions of type 1 diabetes patients carried fewer insertions and more deletions. Any HLA type influence on TCRB rearrangement was left unresolved here.

CDR1 and CDR2 from the germline V gene are LNHDA and SQIVND (reference sequence). The CDR3 runs to 16 residues. With 3 bases removed from V and 0 bases from J, the gap between germline ends came to 12 bases. Expressed TCRB transcripts were sequenced because the entire RNA isolate underwent reverse transcription. TCRdb keeps only in-frame clones here, not all; method: immunoSEQ multiplex PCR. Of nearly 350,000 clones listed, approximately 8% are singletons. With respect to this clone: Its antigen is unidentified.

The gene calls are TRBV19 and TRBJ1-5, with D maybe TRBD1 (5 bases). The sample was central memory CD4+ T cells from blood. The TCR originated in a woman aged 18 to 35 in good health. CDR3 protein: CASSMQGGYSNQPQHF. CDR3 DNA: TGTGCCAGTAGTATGCAGGGCGGTTATAGCAATCAGCCCCAGCATTTT.